This T cell receptor beta chain was observed in a study of cytomegalovirus exposure and HLA in healthy donors. V gave up 0 bases and J gave up 1 base, with 16 bases separating them. From germline, CDR1 is SGDLS and CDR2 YYNGEE. This CDR3 region has 17 residues. In the PCR, 60 Vbeta and 13 Jbeta primers were used. TCRdb's table, derived via immunoSEQ multiplex PCR, lists solely in-frame clones and lacks some. This specimen shows some 70,000 clones; the ten leading clones hold 0.8% to 1%. The chain employs TRBV9 and TRBJ1-2; D gene unclear. The sample consisted of PBMCs. This sequence originates from a boy younger than 18 in good health and CMV-seronegative. The CDR3 DNA follows: TGTGCCAGCAGCGTAGGCGGCACCTCACAAGTTAACTATGGCTACACCTTC. Translated: CASSVGGTSQVNYGYTF.